Listed below are T cell receptor beta chains from one sample, sequenced in a study of blood T cell repertoires in COVID-19. The protocol was immunoSEQ multiplex PCR, while the TCRdb copy is restricted to in-frame clones and leaves out a portion. The table includes around 250,000 clones, 86% detected once. Sequencing was done on a sample of peripheral blood. The receptors originated from a man of 80 years or more with acute or convalescent COVID-19. Each CDR3 is given with its conserved first and last residue. D genes are given only for firm matches. Size tells how often a clone was seen (once, few, many) or the class of an expanded clone, and some rows leave it out.

V,J,D,size,DNA,CDR3
TRBV6-5,TRBJ2-7,TRBD2,once,TGTGCCAGCAAACGAGCGGGACTAACCTACGAGCAGTACTTC,CASKRAGLTYEQYF
TRBV7-2,TRBJ2-4,NA,NA,TGTGCCAGCAGTCCGGGGGTTCTTGAGAACATTCAGTACTTC,CASSPGVLENIQYF
TRBV7-2,TRBJ2-3,NA,NA,TGTGCCAACGCCGTAGGGGGGGCATCCGATACGCAGTATTTT,CANAVGGASDTQYF
TRBV6-4,TRBJ2-2,NA,few,TGTGCCAGCCAGATACAGGCTGACACCGGGGAGCTGTTTTTT,CASQIQADTGELFF
TRBV19,TRBJ2-3,TRBD2,NA,TGTGCCAGTAGAGATAGCGGGGGAGGCACAGATACGCAGTATTTT,CASRDSGGGTDTQYF
TRBV28,TRBJ1-1,NA,NA,TGTGCCAGCACCCGAGGCAGTATGAACACTGAAGCTTTCTTT,CASTRGSMNTEAFF
TRBV3-1/TRBV3-2,TRBJ1-1,TRBD1,NA,TGTGCCAGCAGTATAGGACAGGGAGGCACTGAAGCTTTCTTT,CASSIGQGGTEAFF
TRBV28,TRBJ2-5,NA,NA,TGTGCCAGCGGATATAGGCGGCAAGAGACCCAGTACTTC,CASGYRRQETQYF
TRBV3-1/TRBV3-2,TRBJ1-6,NA,NA,TGTGCCAGCAGCCCCTATAGGGCGGGCAATTCACCCCTCCACTTT,CASSPYRAGNSPLHF
TRBV5-1,TRBJ2-7,TRBD1,NA,TGCGCCAGCAGTTCCGGGACAGGGTTCGAGCAGTACTTC,CASSSGTGFEQYF
TRBV20-1,TRBJ1-2,NA,once,TGCAGTGGGGCGGGTAGCAGGGGCTACACCTTC,CSGAGSRGYTF